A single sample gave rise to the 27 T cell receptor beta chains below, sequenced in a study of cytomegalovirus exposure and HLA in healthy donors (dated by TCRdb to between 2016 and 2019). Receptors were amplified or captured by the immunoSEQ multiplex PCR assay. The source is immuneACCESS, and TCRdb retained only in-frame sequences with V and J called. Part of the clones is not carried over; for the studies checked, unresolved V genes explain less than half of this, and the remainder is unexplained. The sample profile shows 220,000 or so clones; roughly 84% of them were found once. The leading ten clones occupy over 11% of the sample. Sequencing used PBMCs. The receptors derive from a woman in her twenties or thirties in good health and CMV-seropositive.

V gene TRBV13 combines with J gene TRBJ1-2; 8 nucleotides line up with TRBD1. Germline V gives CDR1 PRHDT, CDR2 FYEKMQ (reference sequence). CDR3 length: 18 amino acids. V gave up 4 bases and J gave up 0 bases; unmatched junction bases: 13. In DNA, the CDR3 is TGTGCCAGCAGCTCCCTCCAGGGGGCAGTCCGCTCTAACTATGGCTACACCTTC. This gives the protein CASSSLQGAVRSNYGYTF.

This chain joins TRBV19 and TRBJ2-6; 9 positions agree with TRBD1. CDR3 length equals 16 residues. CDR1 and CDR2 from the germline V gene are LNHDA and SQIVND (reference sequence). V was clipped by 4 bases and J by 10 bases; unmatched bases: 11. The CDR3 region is CASSNIRWTGENVLTF. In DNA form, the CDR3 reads TGTGCCAGTAGTAACATCAGATGGACAGGGGAAAACGTCCTGACTTTC.

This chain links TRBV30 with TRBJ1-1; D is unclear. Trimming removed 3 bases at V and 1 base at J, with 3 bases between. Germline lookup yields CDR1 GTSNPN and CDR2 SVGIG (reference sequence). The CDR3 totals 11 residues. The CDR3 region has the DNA TGTGCCTGGAGGAAGAACACTGAAGCTTTCTTT. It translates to CAWRKNTEAFF.

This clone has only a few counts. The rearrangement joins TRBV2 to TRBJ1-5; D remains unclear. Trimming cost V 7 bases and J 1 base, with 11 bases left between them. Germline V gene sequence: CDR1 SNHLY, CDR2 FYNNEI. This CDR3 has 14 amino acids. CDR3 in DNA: TGTGCCAGCAAGAGGAATAAGAGCAATCAGCCCCAGCATTTT. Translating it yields CASKRNKSNQPQHF.

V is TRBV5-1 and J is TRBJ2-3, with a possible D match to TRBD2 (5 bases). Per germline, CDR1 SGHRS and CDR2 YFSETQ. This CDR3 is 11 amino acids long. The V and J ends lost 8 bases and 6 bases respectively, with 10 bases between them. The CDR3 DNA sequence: TGCGCCAGTATCGAGCGGGATACGCAGTATTTT. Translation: CASIERDTQYF. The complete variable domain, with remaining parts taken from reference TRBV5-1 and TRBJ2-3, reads KAGVTQTPRYLIKTRGQQVTLSCSPISGHRSVSWYQQTPGQGLQFLFEYFSETQRNKGNFPGRFSGRQFSNSRSEMNVSTLELGDSALYLCASIERDTQYFGPGTRLTVL.

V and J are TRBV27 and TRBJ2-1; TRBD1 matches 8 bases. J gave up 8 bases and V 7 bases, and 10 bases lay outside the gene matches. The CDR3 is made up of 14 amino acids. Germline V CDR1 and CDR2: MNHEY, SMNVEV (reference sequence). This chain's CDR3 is CASKGQGAKDEQFF. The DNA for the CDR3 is TGTGCCAGCAAGGGGCAGGGGGCGAAGGATGAGCAGTTCTTC.

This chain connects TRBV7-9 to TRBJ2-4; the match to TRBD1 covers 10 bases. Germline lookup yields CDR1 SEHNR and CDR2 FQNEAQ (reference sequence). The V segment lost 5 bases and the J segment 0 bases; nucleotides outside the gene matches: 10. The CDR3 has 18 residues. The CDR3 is CASSPGTGEGLAKNIQYF. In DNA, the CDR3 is TGTGCCAGCAGCCCCGGGACAGGGGAAGGGTTAGCCAAAAACATTCAGTACTTC.

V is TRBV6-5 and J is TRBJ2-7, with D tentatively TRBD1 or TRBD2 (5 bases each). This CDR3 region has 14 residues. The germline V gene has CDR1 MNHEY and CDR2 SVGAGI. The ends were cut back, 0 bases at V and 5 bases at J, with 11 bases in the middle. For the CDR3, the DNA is TGTGCCAGCAGTTACTCAGAGACAGCGGACGAGCAGTACTTC. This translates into CASSYSETADEQYF.

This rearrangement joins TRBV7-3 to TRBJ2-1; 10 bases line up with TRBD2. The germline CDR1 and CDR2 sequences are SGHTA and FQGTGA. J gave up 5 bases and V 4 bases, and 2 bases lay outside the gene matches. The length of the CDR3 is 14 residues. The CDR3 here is CASSWTSGDNEQFF. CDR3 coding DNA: TGTGCCAGCAGCTGGACTAGCGGCGACAATGAGCAGTTCTTC. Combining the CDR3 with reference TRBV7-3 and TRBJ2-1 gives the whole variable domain GAGVSQTPSNKVTEKGKYVELRCDPISGHTALYWYRQSLGQGPEFLIYFQGTGAADDSGLPNDRFFAVRPEGSVSTLKIQRTERGDSAVYLCASSWTSGDNEQFFGPGTRLTVL.

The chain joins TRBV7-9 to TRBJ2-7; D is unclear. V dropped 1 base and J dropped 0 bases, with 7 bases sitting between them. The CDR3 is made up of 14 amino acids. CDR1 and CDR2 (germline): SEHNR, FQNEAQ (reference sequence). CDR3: CASSLVATSYEQYF. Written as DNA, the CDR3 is TGTGCCAGCAGCTTAGTCGCCACCTCCTACGAGCAGTACTTC.

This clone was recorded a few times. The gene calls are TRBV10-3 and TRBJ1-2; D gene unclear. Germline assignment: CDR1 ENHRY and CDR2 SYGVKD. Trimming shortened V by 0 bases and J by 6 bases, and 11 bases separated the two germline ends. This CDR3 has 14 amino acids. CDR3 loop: CAISESWGIDGYTF. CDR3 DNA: TGTGCCATCAGTGAGTCTTGGGGTATCGATGGCTACACCTTC.

CDR3 region: CASSLGASEYYEQYF. The CDR3 DNA sequence: TGTGCCAGCAGCTTGGGGGCTAGCGAATACTACGAGCAGTACTTC. V and J are TRBV5-6 and TRBJ2-7, with D possibly TRBD2 on 6 matching bases. Trimming removed 0 bases at V and 3 bases at J, with 13 bases between. The CDR3 runs 15 residues. Germline CDR1 and CDR2: SGHDT and YYEEEE.

As DNA, the CDR3 is TGTGCCTGGAGCGGACTCCCCCAAGAGACCCAGTACTTC. It specifies CAWSGLPQETQYF. The gene calls are TRBV30 and TRBJ2-5, with a tentative D call TRBD2 (5 bases). V shed 3 bases and J shed 1 base, with 9 bases lying between them. The CDR3 is made up of 13 amino acids. Germline V gene sequence: CDR1 GTSNPN, CDR2 SVGIG (reference sequence).

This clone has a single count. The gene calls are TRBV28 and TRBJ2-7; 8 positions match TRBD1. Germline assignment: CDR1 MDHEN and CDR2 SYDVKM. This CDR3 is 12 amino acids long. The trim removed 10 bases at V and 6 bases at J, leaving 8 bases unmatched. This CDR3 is CATETGEVEQYF. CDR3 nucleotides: TGTGCCACCGAGACAGGGGAGGTCGAGCAGTACTTC. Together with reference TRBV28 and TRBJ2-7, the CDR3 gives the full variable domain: DVKVTQSSRYLVKRTGEKVFLECVQDMDHENMFWYRQDPGLGLRLIYFSYDVKMKEKGDIPEGYSVSREKKERFSLILESASTNQTSMYLCATETGEVEQYFGPGTRLTVT.

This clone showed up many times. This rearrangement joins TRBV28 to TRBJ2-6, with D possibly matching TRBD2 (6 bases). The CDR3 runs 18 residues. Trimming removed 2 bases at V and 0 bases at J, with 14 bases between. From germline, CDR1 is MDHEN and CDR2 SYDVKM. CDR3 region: CASSLRRASDSGANVLTF. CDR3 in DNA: TGTGCCAGCAGTTTACGACGGGCTAGCGACTCTGGGGCCAACGTCCTGACTTTC.

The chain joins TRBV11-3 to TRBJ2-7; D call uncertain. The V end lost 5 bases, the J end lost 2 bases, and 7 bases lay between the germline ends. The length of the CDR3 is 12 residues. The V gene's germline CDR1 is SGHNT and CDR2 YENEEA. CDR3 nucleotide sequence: TGTGCCAGCAGCCCAACTACCTACGAGCAGTACTTC. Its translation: CASSPTTYEQYF. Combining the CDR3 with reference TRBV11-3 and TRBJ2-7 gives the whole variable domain EAGVVQSPRYKIIEKKQPVAFWCNPISGHNTLYWYLQNLGQGPELLIRYENEEAVDDSQLPKDRFSAERLKGVDSTLKIQPAELGDSAVYLCASSPTTYEQYFGPGTRLTVT.

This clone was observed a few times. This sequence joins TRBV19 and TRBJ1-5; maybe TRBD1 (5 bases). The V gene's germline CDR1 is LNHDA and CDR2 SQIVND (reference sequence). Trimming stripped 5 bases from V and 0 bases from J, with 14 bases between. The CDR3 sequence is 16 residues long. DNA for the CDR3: TGTGCCAGTAGTGGGGCCACAGGAACTAGCAATCAGCCCCAGCATTTT. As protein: CASSGATGTSNQPQHF.

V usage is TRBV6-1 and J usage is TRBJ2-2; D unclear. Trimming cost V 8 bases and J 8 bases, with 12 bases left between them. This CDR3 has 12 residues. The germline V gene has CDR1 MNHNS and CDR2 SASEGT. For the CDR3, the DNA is TGTGCCAGCTATCCGTTGGTAGGGGAGCTGTTTTTT. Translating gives CASYPLVGELFF.

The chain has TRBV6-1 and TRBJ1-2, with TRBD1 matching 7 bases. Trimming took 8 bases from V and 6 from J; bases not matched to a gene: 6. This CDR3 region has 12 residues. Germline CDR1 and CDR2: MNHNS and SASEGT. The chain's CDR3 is CASGRGQDGYTF. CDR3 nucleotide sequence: TGTGCCAGCGGTAGGGGGCAAGATGGCTACACCTTC.

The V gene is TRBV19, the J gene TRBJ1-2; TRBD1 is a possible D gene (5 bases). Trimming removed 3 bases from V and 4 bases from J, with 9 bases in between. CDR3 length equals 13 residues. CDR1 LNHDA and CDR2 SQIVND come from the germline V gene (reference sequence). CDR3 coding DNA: TGTGCCAGTAGTATGGGACGGACCTATGGCTACACCTTC. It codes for CASSMGRTYGYTF.

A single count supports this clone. The CDR3 nucleotides are TGTGCCAGCAGCTTCTCAGGGGCTGGGAGGGGCACTGAAGCTTTCTTT. Amino acids: CASSFSGAGRGTEAFF. The chain is built from TRBV7-8 and TRBJ1-1; tentative D call: TRBD1 (6 bases). Trimming removed 3 bases at V and 4 bases at J, with 18 bases between. CDR1 and CDR2 (germline): SGHVS, FQNEAQ. The CDR3 contains 16 residues.

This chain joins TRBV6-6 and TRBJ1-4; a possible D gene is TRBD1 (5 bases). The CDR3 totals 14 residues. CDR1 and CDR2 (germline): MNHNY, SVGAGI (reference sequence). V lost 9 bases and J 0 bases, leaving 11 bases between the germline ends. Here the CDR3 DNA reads TGTGCCAGTAACACAGGTGCAACTAATGAAAAACTGTTTTTT. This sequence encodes CASNTGATNEKLFF.

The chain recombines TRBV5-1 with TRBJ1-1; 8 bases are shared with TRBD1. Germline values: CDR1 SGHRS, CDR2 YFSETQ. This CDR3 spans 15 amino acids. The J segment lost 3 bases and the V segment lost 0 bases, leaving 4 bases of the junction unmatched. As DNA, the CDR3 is TGCGCCAGCAGCTTGGTAGACAGGGGACACACTGAAGCTTTCTTT. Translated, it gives CASSLVDRGHTEAFF.

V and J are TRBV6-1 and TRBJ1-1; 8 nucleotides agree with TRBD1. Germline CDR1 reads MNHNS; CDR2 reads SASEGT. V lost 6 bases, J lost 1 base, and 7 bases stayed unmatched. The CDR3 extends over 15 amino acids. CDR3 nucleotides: TGTGCCAGCAGAGGGCAGGGGACAGGGAACACTGAAGCTTTCTTT. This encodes CASRGQGTGNTEAFF.

CDR3 sequence reads: CASSLGPAQPQHF. CDR3 nucleotide sequence: TGTGCCAGCAGCTTGGGCCCGGCCCAGCCCCAGCATTTT. The chain has TRBV11-2 and TRBJ1-5; D gene uncertain. Germline V gene lookup returns CDR1 SGHAT and CDR2 FQNNGV. The CDR3 covers 13 residues. Trimming removed 3 bases from V and 7 bases from J, with 10 bases in between. Filled out from reference TRBV11-2 and TRBJ1-5, the complete variable domain reads EAGVAQSPRYKIIEKRQSVAFWCNPISGHATLYWYQQILGQGPKLLIQFQNNGVVDDSQLPKDRFSAERLKGVDSTLKIQPAKLEDSAVYLCASSLGPAQPQHFGDGTRLSIL.

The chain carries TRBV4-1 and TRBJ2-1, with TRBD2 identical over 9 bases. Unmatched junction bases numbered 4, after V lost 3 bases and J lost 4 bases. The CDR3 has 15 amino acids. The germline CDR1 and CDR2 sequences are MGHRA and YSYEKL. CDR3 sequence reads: CASSHGLARYNEQFF. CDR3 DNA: TGCGCCAGCAGCCACGGACTAGCGAGATACAATGAGCAGTTCTTC.

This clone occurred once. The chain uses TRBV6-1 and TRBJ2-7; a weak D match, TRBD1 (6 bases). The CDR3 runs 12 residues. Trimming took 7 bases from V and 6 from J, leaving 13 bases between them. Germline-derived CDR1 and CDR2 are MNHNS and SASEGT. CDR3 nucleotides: TGTGCCAGCAACAGGGCCCCGCGCGAGCAGTACTTC. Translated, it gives CASNRAPREQYF.